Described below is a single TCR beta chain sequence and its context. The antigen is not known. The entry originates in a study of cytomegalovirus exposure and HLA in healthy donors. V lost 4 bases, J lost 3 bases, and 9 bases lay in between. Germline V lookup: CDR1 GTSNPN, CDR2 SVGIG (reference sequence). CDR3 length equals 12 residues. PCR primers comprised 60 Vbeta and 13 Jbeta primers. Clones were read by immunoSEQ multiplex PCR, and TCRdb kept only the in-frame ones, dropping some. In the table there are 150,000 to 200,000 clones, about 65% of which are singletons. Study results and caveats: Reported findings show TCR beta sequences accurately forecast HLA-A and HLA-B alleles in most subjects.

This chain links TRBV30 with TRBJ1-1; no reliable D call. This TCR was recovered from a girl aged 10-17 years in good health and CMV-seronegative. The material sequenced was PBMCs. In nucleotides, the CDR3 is TGTGCCTGGACATGGAGTGACACTGAAGCTTTCTTT. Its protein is CAWTWSDTEAFF.